This T cell receptor beta chain emerged from a study of T cell repertoires in aging, cancer and after chemotherapy. TCR beta rearrangements were amplified from peripheral blood genomic DNA. Study-wide findings and caveats: Rebound thymic output was suggested by rising median generation probability during chemotherapy in each cancer cohort. Untreated cancer patients had significantly lower blood TCR diversity than age-matched healthy donors. Immunological memory after chemotherapy cannot be judged from the repertoire data.

This clonotype occurred a few times. Its antigen is currently unknown. Per the germline V gene, CDR1 is MRHNA and CDR2 is SNTAGT. Trimming removed 3 bases at V and 2 bases at J, with 15 bases between. The CDR3 loop spans 16 amino acids. A mixed TRB-A/B primer pool amplified rearranged TRB by multiplex touch-down PCR. TCRdb re-analysed the multiplex PCR reads in MiXCR, keeping a single row per CDR3 protein. The sample lists 9,000 to 10,000 distinct CDR3 sequences; roughly a quarter were seen once. Input material: blood. The origin of this receptor is a human donor in good health. The V gene is TRBV6-4, the J gene TRBJ2-3; the D is unclear. CDR3 in DNA: TGTGCCAGCAGTGAAGGTTCGGGCAGGCCCACAGATACGCAGTATTTT. This codes for CASSEGSGRPTDTQYF.